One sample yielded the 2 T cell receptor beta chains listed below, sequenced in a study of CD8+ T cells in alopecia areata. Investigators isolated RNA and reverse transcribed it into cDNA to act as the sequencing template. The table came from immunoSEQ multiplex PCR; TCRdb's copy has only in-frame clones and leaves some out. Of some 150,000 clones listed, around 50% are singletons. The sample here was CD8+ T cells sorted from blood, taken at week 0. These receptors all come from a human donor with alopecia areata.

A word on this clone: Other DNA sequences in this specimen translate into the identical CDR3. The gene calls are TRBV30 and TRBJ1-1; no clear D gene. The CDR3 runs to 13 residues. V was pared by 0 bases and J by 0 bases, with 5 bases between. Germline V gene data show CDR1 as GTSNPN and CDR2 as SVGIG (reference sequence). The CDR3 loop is CAWSVVLNTEAFF. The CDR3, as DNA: TGTGCCTGGAGTGTTGTACTGAACACTGAAGCTTTCTTT. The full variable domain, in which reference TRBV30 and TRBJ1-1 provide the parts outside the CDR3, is SQTIHQWPATLVQPVGSPLSLECTVEGTSNPNLYWYRQAAGRGLQLLFYSVGIGQISSEVPQNLSASRPQDRQFILSSKKLLLSDSGFYLCAWSVVLNTEAFFGQGTRLTVV.

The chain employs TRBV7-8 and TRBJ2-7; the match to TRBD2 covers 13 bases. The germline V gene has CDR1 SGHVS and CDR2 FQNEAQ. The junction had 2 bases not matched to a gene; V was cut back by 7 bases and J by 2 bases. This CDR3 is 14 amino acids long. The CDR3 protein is CASKLAGGTYEQYF. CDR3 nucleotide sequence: TGTGCCAGCAAACTAGCGGGGGGGACCTACGAGCAGTACTTC.